The 11 T cell receptor beta chains given below trace back to one sample, sequenced in a study of T cell repertoires in cytomegalovirus infection. TCRdb re-analysed the reads in MiXCR, keeping a single row per CDR3 protein. The sample lists 300,000 or so distinct CDR3 sequences, around 25% occurring once. Sequenced input: PBMCs. These receptors all stem from a human donor in good health (CMV status not recorded). Some clones in this sample may be carry-over from other donors' samples.

The chain recombines TRBV12-3 or TRBV12-4 with TRBJ2-7, with D possibly being TRBD1 or TRBD2 (5 bases each). The CDR3 is 14 amino acids. V dropped 6 bases and J dropped 0 bases, with 12 bases sitting between them. CDR3 DNA sequence: TGTGCCAGCAGATCCTTCGGGGCCTCCTACGAGCAGTACTTC. Amino acid sequence: CASRSFGASYEQYF.

The V gene is TRBV7-6, the J gene TRBJ2-1; either TRBD1 or TRBD2 may supply D (5 bases each). Per germline, CDR1 SGHVS and CDR2 FNYEAQ. The CDR3 covers 13 residues. The germline V and J ends were trimmed by 5 bases and 5 bases, with 10 bases remaining between them. In nucleotides, the CDR3 is TGTGCCAGCAGCGCCCAGGGACACAATGAGCAGTTCTTC. This encodes CASSAQGHNEQFF.

The chain has TRBV20-1 and TRBJ2-7, with 10 bases lining up with TRBD2. Germline V CDR1 and CDR2: DFQATT, SNEGSKA (reference sequence). The CDR3 consists of 14 residues. J lost 4 bases, V lost 6 bases, and 9 bases had no gene match. The DNA for the CDR3 is TGCAGTGCAAGGGGACTAGCGAGGCCATACGAGCAGTACTTC. This translates into CSARGLARPYEQYF.

The DNA of the CDR3 is TGCAGCGTTGAAGACAGCCCCCGGGATACGCAGTATTTT. Translating gives CSVEDSPRDTQYF. The chain is built from TRBV29-1 and TRBJ2-3; D uncertain. V was trimmed by 0 bases and J by 6 bases, leaving 10 bases between them. The germline V gene has CDR1 SQVTM and CDR2 ANQGSEA. This CDR3 spans 13 amino acids.

There are a few counts of this clonotype. The rearrangement uses TRBV6-1 and TRBJ2-5; TRBD2 might be the D (7 bases). This CDR3 spans 14 amino acids. Germline values: CDR1 MNHNS, CDR2 SASEGT. V lost 4 bases and J 6 bases, leaving 15 bases between the germline ends. CDR3 residues: CASSAAQGGKTQYF. In DNA form, the CDR3 reads TGTGCCAGCAGTGCGGCACAGGGAGGGAAGACCCAGTACTTC.

This clonotype was seen repeatedly, ten times or more. This chain joins TRBV10-2 and TRBJ2-1; D remains ambiguous. This CDR3 contains 11 residues. Germline values: CDR1 WSHSY, CDR2 SAAADI. The ends were cut back, 5 bases at V and 7 bases at J, with 6 bases in the middle. The CDR3 loop is CASSRKNEQFF. The CDR3 DNA reads TGCGCCAGCAGTAGGAAAAATGAGCAGTTCTTC.

The chain joins TRBV11-2 to TRBJ1-3, with D possibly matching TRBD1 (5 bases). CDR1 and CDR2 from the germline V gene are SGHAT and FQNNGV. With 6 bases removed from V and 4 bases from J, the gap between germline ends came to 13 bases. CDR3 length equals 14 residues. The CDR3 DNA is TGTGCCAGCAGTTCTCCCCGGACAGGAAACACCATATATTTT. Its protein is CASSSPRTGNTIYF.

This clonotype has just a few counts. V usage is TRBV4-3 and J usage is TRBJ1-5; 8 bases fit TRBD1. Trimming at V came to 1 base and at J to 7 bases, leaving 6 bases not matched to a gene. The CDR3 consists of 15 residues. In germline, CDR1 is LGHNA, CDR2 YSLEER. The CDR3: CASSQGDRGAQPQHF. The DNA for the CDR3 is TGCGCCAGCAGCCAAGGTGACAGGGGAGCGCAGCCCCAGCATTTT.

This clonotype appeared many times. The chain couples TRBV7-2 to TRBJ2-7, with TRBD2 matching 9 bases. CDR1 is SGHTA, CDR2 FQGNSA, per germline. Germline trimming cut 1 base from V and 2 bases from J; bases unmatched to any gene: 0. The CDR3 contains 14 residues. This CDR3 reads CASSLGTSAYEQYF. As DNA, the CDR3 is TGTGCCAGCAGCTTAGGGACTAGCGCCTACGAGCAGTACTTC.

V gene TRBV7-2 combines with J gene TRBJ2-3; 7 bases are shared with TRBD2. CDR3 length: 14 residues. Germline-derived CDR1 and CDR2 are SGHTA and FQGNSA. The ends lost 8 bases at V and 0 bases at J; junction bases unmatched: 5. CDR3 protein: CASRLSGSTDTQYF. DNA for the CDR3: TGTGCCAGCCGCCTTAGCGGGAGCACAGATACGCAGTATTTT.

The chain joins TRBV12-3 or TRBV12-4 to TRBJ1-1; 7 bases are a match to TRBD1. The CDR3 has 12 residues. V dropped 10 bases and J dropped 8; count of bases not matched to a gene: 10. Written as DNA, the CDR3 is TGTGCCACCCAAAAGGGAGGGGGCGAAGCTTTCTTT. Amino acids: CATQKGGGEAFF.